The T cell receptor beta chain described here comes from a study of T cell repertoires in cytomegalovirus infection. Overall study context: TCR beta signatures that were public indicated CMV infection and matching HLA type.

Study-wide findings and caveats: The ex vivo response showed dominance by HLA-C-restricted CMV-specific TCR beta clonotypes. Public TCR beta family frequency separated CMV-and-HLA carriers, including in an independent cohort.

This clonotype has at least ten counts. Its antigen is not known. The CDR3 consists of 16 residues. V lost 4 bases and J 6 bases, leaving 21 bases between the germline ends. The V gene's germline CDR1 is SGHDN and CDR2 FVKESK. TCRdb reprocessed the reads with MiXCR, giving one entry per CDR3 protein. The repertoire holds about 300,000 distinct CDR3 sequences, with approximately 8.9% as singletons. What was sequenced was PBMCs. The origin of this receptor is a human donor in good health (CMV status not recorded). Some clones in this sample may be carry-over from other donors' samples. The chain has TRBV14 and TRBJ1-2; no definite D call. The chain's CDR3 is CASSPRSLVGRDGYTF. As DNA, the CDR3 is TGTGCCAGCAGCCCCCGCTCCCTTGTAGGGAGGGATGGCTACACCTTC.